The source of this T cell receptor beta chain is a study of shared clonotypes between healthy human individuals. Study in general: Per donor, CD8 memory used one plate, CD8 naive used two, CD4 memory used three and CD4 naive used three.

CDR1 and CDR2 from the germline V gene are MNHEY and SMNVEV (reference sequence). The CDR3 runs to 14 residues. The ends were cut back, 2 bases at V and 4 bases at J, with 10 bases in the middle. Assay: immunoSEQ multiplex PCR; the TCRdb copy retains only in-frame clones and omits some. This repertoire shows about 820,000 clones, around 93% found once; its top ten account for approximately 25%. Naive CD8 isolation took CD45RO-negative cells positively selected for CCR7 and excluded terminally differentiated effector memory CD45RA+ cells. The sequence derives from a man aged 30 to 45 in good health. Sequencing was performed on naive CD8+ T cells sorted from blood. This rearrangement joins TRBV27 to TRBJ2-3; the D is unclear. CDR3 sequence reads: CASSLRWRADTQYF. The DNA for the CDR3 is TGTGCCAGCAGTTTAAGGTGGAGAGCAGATACGCAGTATTTT.